A single sample gave rise to the 19 T cell receptor beta chains below, sequenced in a study of T cell clonality in common variable immunodeficiency. Sequencing used immunoSEQ multiplex PCR; TCRdb keeps in-frame clones, though not all of them. The repertoire consists of tens of thousands of clones, none detected only once. Sequences were obtained from peripheral blood mononuclear cells. Receptors were obtained from a person aged 18-70 years in good health.

This clone was seen repeatedly, ten times or more. The CDR3 end falls 3 residues outside the read, so it is completed with the germline J gene. This sequence joins TRBV14 and TRBJ2-3; 7 bases match TRBD2. Trimming took 6 bases from V and 5 from J; bases not matched to a gene: 23. The CDR3 extends over 19 amino acids. Germline lookup yields CDR1 SGHDN and CDR2 FVKESK. The covered CDR3 bases are TGTGCCAGCAGTCCAACCCCCTTTGAGCGGGGCAGGGATGGAGATACG. This translates into CASSPTPFERGRDGDT. The whole CDR3 sequence reads CASSPTPFERGRDGDTQYF.

This clone was observed at least ten times. The read gets to within 3 residues of the CDR3 end, and the germline J gene fills in the rest. The chain has TRBV13 and TRBJ2-5, with D possibly TRBD2 on 6 matching bases. Germline V lookup: CDR1 PRHDT, CDR2 FYEKMQ (reference sequence). Trimming left V 6 bases short and J 4 bases short, with 12 bases between. The CDR3 has 13 residues. CDR3 DNA, as far as it was read: TGTGCCAGCAGGGACGGGGGAGCAGAGACC. This translates into CASRDGGAET. The CDR3, in full, reads CASRDGGAETQYF.

This clone was counted ten times or more. The read terminates 3 residues ahead of where the CDR3 ends, so the germline J gene completes it. The V and J genes are TRBV30 and TRBJ1-6; 8 bases line up with TRBD1. J gave up 0 bases and V 5 bases, and 3 bases lay outside the gene matches. The germline V gene encodes CDR1 GTSNPN and CDR2 SVGIG (reference sequence). The CDR3 has 15 amino acids. The sequenced part of the CDR3 DNA is TGTGCCTGGGGCACAGGGGGCTCCTATAATTCACCC. This sequence encodes CAWGTGGSYNSP. The entire CDR3 sequence reads CAWGTGGSYNSPLHF.

This clone occurred many times. The CDR3 goes on 3 residues after the read ends, and that part is filled in from the germline J gene. The V call is TRBV29-1, the J call TRBJ2-7, with a tentative D call TRBD1 (6 bases). Between the trimmed V and J ends, which lost 0 bases and 1 base, there was a span of 10 bases. This CDR3 comprises 14 residues. Germline V gene lookup returns CDR1 SQVTM and CDR2 ANQGSEA. The sequenced CDR3 bases are TGCAGCGTTGAAGAGGGGGACAAGTCCTACGAG. Its translation: CSVEEGDKSYE. The whole CDR3 protein reads CSVEEGDKSYEQYF.

This clone was counted ten times or more. The sequence runs out 3 residues before the end of the CDR3; the remainder is reconstructed from the germline J gene. The chain couples TRBV7-2 to TRBJ2-7, with 8 nucleotides matching TRBD1. Germline V CDR1 and CDR2: SGHTA, FQGNSA. The CDR3 is 14 residues long. The J segment lost 5 bases and the V segment lost 5 bases, leaving 8 bases of the junction unmatched. The sequenced CDR3 bases are TGTGCCAGCAGCCCCGGACAGGGCGTTCACGAG. It specifies CASSPGQGVHE. The whole CDR3 is CASSPGQGVHEQYF.

This clone was recorded many times. The DNA ends 3 residues before the CDR3 does, and the rest of the CDR3 is filled in from the germline J gene. This chain links TRBV4-1 with TRBJ2-1; 10 nucleotides agree with TRBD2. Germline V CDR1 and CDR2: MGHRA, YSYEKL. The CDR3 covers 16 residues. V dropped 4 bases and J dropped 6; count of bases not matched to a gene: 9. Partial CDR3 DNA: TGCGCCAGCAGCCCCTTCAGCGGGGGGGCCACCAATGAG. Amino acids: CASSPFSGGATNE. In full, the CDR3 reads CASSPFSGGATNEQFF.

This clone was seen repeatedly, ten times or more. From the germline J gene comes the end of the CDR3, since the read stops 3 residues before it. V usage is TRBV5-1 and J usage is TRBJ2-4; possibly TRBD2 for D (6 bases). CDR3 size: 14 residues. The germline V and J ends were trimmed by 7 bases and 9 bases, with 20 bases remaining between them. Germline-derived CDR1 and CDR2 are SGHRS and YFSETQ. CDR3 bases read: TGCGCCAGCGACTTGGGGACTCCCGGAAGCATT. It codes for CASDLGTPGSI. The CDR3 in full is CASDLGTPGSIQYF.

The table lists this clone with many counts. The read falls 3 residues short of the CDR3 end, and the missing part is taken from the germline J gene. The J gene is TRBJ2-5, the V gene TRBV5-1; 11 positions agree with TRBD2. The junction had 7 bases not matched to a gene; V was cut back by 0 bases and J by 3 bases. The CDR3 spans 17 residues. The germline V gene has CDR1 SGHRS and CDR2 YFSETQ. CDR3 sequence reads: CASSLAALAGGKETQYF. The part of the CDR3 DNA that was read is TGCGCCAGCAGCTTGGCCGCGTTAGCGGGGGGGAAAGAGACC.

Remarks on this clone: The sequence runs out 3 residues before the end of the CDR3; the remainder is reconstructed from the germline J gene. Additional DNA sequences in this sample encode the identical CDR3. This sequence joins TRBV14 and TRBJ2-5, with D perhaps TRBD1 (6 bases). Germline V gene sequence: CDR1 SGHDN, CDR2 FVKESK. V lost 1 base to trimming and J lost 4 bases, with 13 bases between them. The CDR3 has 15 amino acids. CDR3 DNA, as far as it was read: TGTGCCAGCAGCCAAGTAGGCCAGGGGCGAGAGACC. It is translated as CASSQVGQGRET. Given in full, the CDR3 is CASSQVGQGRETQYF. The whole variable domain, remainder taken from reference TRBV14 and TRBJ2-5, is EAGVTQFPSHSVIEKGQTVTLRCDPISGHDNLYWYRRVMGKEIKFLLHFVKESKQDESGMPNNRFLAERTGGTYSTLKVQPAELEDSGVYFCASSQVGQGRETQYFGPGTRLLVL.

This clone was recorded many times. The read terminates 3 residues before the CDR3 end, so the remaining end is supplied by the germline J gene. This sequence joins TRBV11-2 and TRBJ2-3; D call uncertain. Germline-derived CDR1 and CDR2 are SGHAT and FQNNGV. This CDR3 spans 10 amino acids. Incomplete CDR3 DNA: TGTGCCAGCAGCTTCTACCCG. Translating it yields CASSFYP. The entire CDR3 is CASSFYPQYF.

This clone occurred many times. The read terminates 3 residues ahead of where the CDR3 ends, so the germline J gene completes it. The chain couples TRBV5-1 to TRBJ2-1; 10 positions agree with TRBD2. Germline V gene lookup returns CDR1 SGHRS and CDR2 YFSETQ. The V segment lost 4 bases and the J segment 6 bases; nucleotides outside the gene matches: 7. The CDR3 covers 15 residues. The CDR3 spells CASSAGTSASNEQFF. The sequenced CDR3 bases are TGCGCCAGCAGCGCCGGGACTAGCGCTTCCAATGAG.

At least ten counts were recorded for this clone. The read terminates 3 residues before the CDR3 end, so the remaining end is supplied by the germline J gene. V and J are TRBV5-5 and TRBJ2-5; D may be TRBD2 (5 bases). CDR1 and CDR2 from the germline V gene are SGHKS and YYEKEE (reference sequence). Trimming took 1 base from V and 2 from J, leaving 12 bases between them. The CDR3 has 15 amino acids. CDR3 region: CASSLRPGNQETQYF. Partial CDR3 DNA: TGTGCCAGCAGCTTGAGGCCGGGGAATCAAGAGACC.

By frequency in the sample, this clone is medium-sized. The read ends 3 residues before the CDR3 terminus; that terminus is restored from the germline J gene. The rearrangement joins TRBV3-1 (or the pseudogene TRBV3-2) to TRBJ1-3; no reliable D call. Deletions cut 2 bases from V and 1 base from J, with 9 bases between. Germline V gene lookup returns CDR1 LGHDT and CDR2 YNNKEL (reference sequence). This CDR3 region has 15 residues. This chain's CDR3 is CASSQSLVSGNTIYF. The CDR3 bases that were read are TGTGCCAGCAGCCAAAGCCTAGTTTCTGGAAACACC.

Concerning this clone itself: From the germline J gene comes the end of the CDR3, since the read stops 3 residues before it. This rearrangement joins TRBV30 to TRBJ2-4; maybe TRBD1 (6 bases). Germline values: CDR1 GTSNPN, CDR2 SVGIG (reference sequence). The CDR3 runs 12 residues. The part of the CDR3 DNA that was read is TGTGCCTGGAACCTACAGGGAAGCGGT. Translating it yields CAWNLQGSG. The whole CDR3 is CAWNLQGSGQYF.

This clone was detected ten times or more. The CDR3 spells CSASSLAGDHEQYF. CDR3 bases read: TGCAGTGCTAGTTCGCTAGCGGGAGACCACGAG. The V and J genes are TRBV20-1 and TRBJ2-7; 10 bases align to TRBD2. With the read ending 3 residues before the CDR3 end, the germline J gene is used to fill in that end. CDR3 length equals 14 residues. With V trimmed by 3 bases and J by 5 bases, 7 bases remained unmatched. Germline assignment: CDR1 DFQATT and CDR2 SNEGSKA (reference sequence).

In its sample, this clone was seen many times. The read is 3 residues too short to cover the CDR3 end, so that end is filled in from the germline J gene. The chain combines TRBV15 with TRBJ2-7, with TRBD2 identical over 7 bases. V trimming: 4 bases; J trimming: 6 bases; junction bases outside the gene matches: 9. CDR3 size: 14 residues. CDR1 LNHNV and CDR2 YYDKDF come from the germline V gene (reference sequence). The chain's CDR3 is CATSTRGSRGEQYF. The CDR3 DNA, read in part, is TGTGCCACCAGCACCCGCGGGAGCCGAGGCGAG.

This clone was observed many times. The read ends 3 residues shy of where the CDR3 ends; the end is completed using the germline J gene. The chain combines TRBV7-9 with TRBJ1-1, with D perhaps matching TRBD1 (5 bases). Looked up from germline, CDR1 is SEHNR and CDR2 is FQNEAQ (reference sequence). Trimming stripped 9 bases from V and 1 base from J, with 18 bases between. The CDR3 spans 15 residues. CDR3 DNA, as far as it was read: TGTGCCAGTCGACCAATGGGCCAGGGGAACACTGAA. This sequence encodes CASRPMGQGNTE. The entire CDR3 reads CASRPMGQGNTEAFF.

This clone was detected many times. The read ends 3 residues shy of where the CDR3 ends; the end is completed using the germline J gene. This chain links TRBV2 with TRBJ2-1; 8 nucleotides agree with TRBD2. Germline V gene lookup returns CDR1 SNHLY and CDR2 FYNNEI. After removal of 4 bases from V and 0 bases from J, the junction contained 5 bases not matched to a gene. The CDR3 has 16 residues. CDR3 DNA (partial): TGTGCCAGCAGTGGCTTAGCGGGGAGCTCCTACAATGAG. This encodes CASSGLAGSSYNE. The whole CDR3 region reads CASSGLAGSSYNEQFF.

This clone was counted ten times or more. Sequencing ends 3 residues short of the CDR3 end; the germline J gene provides the rest. The rearrangement uses TRBV7-9 and TRBJ1-2; 7 bases are a match to TRBD1. Germline V gene data show CDR1 as SEHNR and CDR2 as FQNEAQ (reference sequence). This CDR3 has 15 residues. V shed 5 bases, J shed 5 bases, and the junction held 11 bases outside the gene matches. The covered CDR3 bases are TGTGCCAGCAGCCTCGGGGGACAGAGTGCTTATGGC. It translates to CASSLGGQSAYG. The entire CDR3 is CASSLGGQSAYGYTF.